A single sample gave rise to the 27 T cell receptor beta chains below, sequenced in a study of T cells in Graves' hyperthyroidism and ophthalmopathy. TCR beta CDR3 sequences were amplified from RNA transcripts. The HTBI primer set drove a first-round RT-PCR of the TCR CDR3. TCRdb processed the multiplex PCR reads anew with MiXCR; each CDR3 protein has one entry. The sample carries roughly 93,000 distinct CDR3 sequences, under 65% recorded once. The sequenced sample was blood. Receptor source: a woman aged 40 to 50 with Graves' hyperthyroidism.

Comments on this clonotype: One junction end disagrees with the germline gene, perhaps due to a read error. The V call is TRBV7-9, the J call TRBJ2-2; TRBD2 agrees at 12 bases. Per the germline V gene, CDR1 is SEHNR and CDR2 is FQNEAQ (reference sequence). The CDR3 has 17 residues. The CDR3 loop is CASSSGLAGRTTGELSF. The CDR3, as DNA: TGTGCCAGCAGCTCCGGACTAGCGGGACGAACGACCGGGGAGCTGTCTTTT.

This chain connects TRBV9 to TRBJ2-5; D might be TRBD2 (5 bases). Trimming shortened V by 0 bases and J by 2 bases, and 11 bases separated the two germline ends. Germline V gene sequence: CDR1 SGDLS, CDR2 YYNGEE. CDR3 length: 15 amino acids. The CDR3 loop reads CASSVDRGDQETQYF. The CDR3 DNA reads TGTGCCAGCAGCGTAGACCGGGGAGATCAAGAGACCCAGTACTTC.

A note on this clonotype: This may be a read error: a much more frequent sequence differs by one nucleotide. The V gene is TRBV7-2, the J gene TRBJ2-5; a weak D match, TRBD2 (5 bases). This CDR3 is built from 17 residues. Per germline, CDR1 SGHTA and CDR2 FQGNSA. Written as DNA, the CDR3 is TGCGCCAGCAGCCAAGATCGCCCTGGCGGGCCTCAAGAGACCCAGTACTTC. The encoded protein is CASSQDRPGGPQETQYF.

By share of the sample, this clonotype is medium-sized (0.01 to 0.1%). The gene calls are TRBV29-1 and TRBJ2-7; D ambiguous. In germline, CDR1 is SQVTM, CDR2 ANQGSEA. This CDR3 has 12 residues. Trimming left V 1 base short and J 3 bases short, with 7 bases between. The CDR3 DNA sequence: TGCAGCGTTGAAGGGACGGGCTACGAGCAGTACTTC. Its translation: CSVEGTGYEQYF.

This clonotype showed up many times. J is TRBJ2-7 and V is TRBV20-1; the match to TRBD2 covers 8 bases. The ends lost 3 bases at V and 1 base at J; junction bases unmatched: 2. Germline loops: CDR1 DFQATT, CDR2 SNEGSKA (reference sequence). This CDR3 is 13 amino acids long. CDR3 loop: CSASPSGSYEQYF. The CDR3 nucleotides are TGCAGTGCTAGTCCTAGCGGGTCCTACGAGCAGTACTTC.

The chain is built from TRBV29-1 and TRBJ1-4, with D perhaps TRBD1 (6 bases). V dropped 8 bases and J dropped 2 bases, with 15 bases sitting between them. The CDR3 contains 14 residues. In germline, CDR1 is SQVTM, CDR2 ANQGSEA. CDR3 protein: CSLKQGGTNEKLFF. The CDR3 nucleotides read TGCAGCTTGAAACAGGGAGGCACTAATGAAAAACTGTTTTTT. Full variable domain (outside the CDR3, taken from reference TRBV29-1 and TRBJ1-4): SAVISQKPSRDICQRGTSLTIQCQVDSQVTMMFWYRQQPGQSLTLIATANQGSEATYESGFVIDKFPISRPNLTFSTLTVSNMSPEDSSIYLCSLKQGGTNEKLFFGSGTQLSVL.

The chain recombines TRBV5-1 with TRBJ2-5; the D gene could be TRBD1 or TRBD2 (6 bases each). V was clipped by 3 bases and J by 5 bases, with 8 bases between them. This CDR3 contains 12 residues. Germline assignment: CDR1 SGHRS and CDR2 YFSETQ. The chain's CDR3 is CASSWGAETQYF. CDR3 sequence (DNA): TGCGCCAGCAGCTGGGGGGCGGAGACCCAGTACTTC. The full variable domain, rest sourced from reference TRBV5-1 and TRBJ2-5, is KAGVTQTPRYLIKTRGQQVTLSCSPISGHRSVSWYQQTPGQGLQFLFEYFSETQRNKGNFPGRFSGRQFSNSRSEMNVSTLELGDSALYLCASSWGAETQYFGPGTRLLVL.

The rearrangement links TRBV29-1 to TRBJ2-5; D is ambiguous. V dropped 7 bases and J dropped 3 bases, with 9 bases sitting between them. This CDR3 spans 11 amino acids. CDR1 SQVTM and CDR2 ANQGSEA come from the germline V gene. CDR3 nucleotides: TGCAGCGCCTTGGACGAAGAGACCCAGTACTTC. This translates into CSALDEETQYF. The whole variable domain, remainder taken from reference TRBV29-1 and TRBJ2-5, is SAVISQKPSRDICQRGTSLTIQCQVDSQVTMMFWYRQQPGQSLTLIATANQGSEATYESGFVIDKFPISRPNLTFSTLTVSNMSPEDSSIYLCSALDEETQYFGPGTRLLVL.

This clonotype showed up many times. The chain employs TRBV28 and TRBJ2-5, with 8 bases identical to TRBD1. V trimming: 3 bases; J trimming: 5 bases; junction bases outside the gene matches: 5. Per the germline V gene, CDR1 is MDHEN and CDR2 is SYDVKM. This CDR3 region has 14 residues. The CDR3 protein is CASSLDRAYETQYF. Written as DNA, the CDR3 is TGTGCCAGCAGTTTGGACAGGGCGTATGAGACCCAGTACTTC.

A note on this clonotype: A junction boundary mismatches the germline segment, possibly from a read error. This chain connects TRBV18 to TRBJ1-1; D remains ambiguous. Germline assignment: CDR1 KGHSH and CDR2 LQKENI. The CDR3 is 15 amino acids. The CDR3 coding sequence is TGTGCCAGCCCACCACCTACAGCACTTAACACTGAAGCTTTCTTT. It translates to CASPPPTALNTEAFF.

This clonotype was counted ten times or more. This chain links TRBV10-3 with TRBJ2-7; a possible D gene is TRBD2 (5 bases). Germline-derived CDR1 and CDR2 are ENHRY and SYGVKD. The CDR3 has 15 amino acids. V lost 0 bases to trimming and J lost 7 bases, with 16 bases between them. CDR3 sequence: CAISESRGLQREQYF. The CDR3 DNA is TGTGCCATCAGTGAGTCCCGAGGGCTTCAGAGGGAGCAGTACTTC.

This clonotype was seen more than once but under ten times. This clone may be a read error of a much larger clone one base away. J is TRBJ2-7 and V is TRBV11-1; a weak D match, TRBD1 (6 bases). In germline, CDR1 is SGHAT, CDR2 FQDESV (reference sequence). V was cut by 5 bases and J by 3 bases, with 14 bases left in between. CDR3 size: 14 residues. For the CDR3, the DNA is TGTGCCAGCAGCCCGAGAGGGGGAAGCTACGAGCAGTACTTC. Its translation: CASSPRGGSYEQYF.

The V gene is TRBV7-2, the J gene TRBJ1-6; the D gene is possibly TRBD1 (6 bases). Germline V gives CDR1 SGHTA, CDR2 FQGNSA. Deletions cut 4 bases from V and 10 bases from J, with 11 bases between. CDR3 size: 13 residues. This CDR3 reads CASSSGGWSPLHF. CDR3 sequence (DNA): TGTGCCAGCAGCTCCGGGGGCTGGTCACCCCTCCACTTT.

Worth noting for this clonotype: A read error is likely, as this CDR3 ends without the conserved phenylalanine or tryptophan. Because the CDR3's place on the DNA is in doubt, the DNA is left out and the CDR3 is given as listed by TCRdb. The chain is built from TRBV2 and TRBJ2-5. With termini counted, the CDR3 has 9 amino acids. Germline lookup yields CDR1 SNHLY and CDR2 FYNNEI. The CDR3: CASRFTQNT.

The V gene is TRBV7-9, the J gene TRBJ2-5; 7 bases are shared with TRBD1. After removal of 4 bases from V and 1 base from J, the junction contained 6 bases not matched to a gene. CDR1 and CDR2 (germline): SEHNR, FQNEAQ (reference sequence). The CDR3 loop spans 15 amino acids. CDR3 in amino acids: CASSSTGTAQETQYF. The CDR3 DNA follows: TGTGCCAGCAGCTCAACCGGGACAGCCCAAGAGACCCAGTACTTC. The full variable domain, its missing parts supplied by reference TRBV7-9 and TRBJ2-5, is DTGVSQNPRHKITKRGQNVTFRCDPISEHNRLYWYRQTLGQGPEFLTYFQNEAQLEKSRLLSDRFSAERPKGSFSTLEIQRTEQGDSAMYLCASSSTGTAQETQYFGPGTRLLVL.

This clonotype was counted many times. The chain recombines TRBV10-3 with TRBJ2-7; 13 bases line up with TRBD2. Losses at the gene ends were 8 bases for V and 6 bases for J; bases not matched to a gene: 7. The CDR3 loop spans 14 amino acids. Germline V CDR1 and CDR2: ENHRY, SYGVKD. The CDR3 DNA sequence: TGTGCCATCTCCGGGACTAGCGGGATCGGCGAGCAGTACTTC. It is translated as CAISGTSGIGEQYF.

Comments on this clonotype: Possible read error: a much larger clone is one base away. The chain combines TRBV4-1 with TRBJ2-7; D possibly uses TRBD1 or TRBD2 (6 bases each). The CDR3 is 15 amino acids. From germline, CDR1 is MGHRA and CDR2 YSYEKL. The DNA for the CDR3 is TGCGTCAGCAGCCAAGTGGTAGGGGGGCAATACGAGCAGTACTTC. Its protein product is CVSSQVVGGQYEQYF.

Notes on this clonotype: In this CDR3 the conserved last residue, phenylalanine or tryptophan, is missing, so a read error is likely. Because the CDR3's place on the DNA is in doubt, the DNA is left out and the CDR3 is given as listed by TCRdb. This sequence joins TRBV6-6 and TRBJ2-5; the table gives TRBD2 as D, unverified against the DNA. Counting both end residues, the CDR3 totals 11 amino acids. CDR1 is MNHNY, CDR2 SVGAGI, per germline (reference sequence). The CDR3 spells CASSGGLGPNT.

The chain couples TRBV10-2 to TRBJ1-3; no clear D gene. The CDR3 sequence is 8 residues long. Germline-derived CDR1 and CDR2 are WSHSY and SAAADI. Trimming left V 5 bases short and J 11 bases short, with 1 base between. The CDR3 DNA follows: TGCGCCAGCAGTTCCATATATTTT. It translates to CASSSIYF.

The CDR3 is CSGREGSETQYF. The CDR3 nucleotides read TGCAGCGGCCGGGAGGGATCGGAGACCCAGTACTTC. The chain employs TRBV29-1 and TRBJ2-5; 8 bases are a match to TRBD2. In germline, CDR1 is SQVTM, CDR2 ANQGSEA. The CDR3 length is 12 residues. J lost 5 bases, V lost 7 bases, and 6 bases had no gene match. The whole variable domain, filled in from reference TRBV29-1 and TRBJ2-5, reads SAVISQKPSRDICQRGTSLTIQCQVDSQVTMMFWYRQQPGQSLTLIATANQGSEATYESGFVIDKFPISRPNLTFSTLTVSNMSPEDSSIYLCSGREGSETQYFGPGTRLLVL.

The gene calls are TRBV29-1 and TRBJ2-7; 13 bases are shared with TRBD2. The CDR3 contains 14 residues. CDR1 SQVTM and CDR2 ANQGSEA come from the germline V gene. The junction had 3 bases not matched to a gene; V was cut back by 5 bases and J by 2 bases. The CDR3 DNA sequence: TGCAGCGTTACGGGACTAGCGGGACCCTACGAGCAGTACTTC. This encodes CSVTGLAGPYEQYF.

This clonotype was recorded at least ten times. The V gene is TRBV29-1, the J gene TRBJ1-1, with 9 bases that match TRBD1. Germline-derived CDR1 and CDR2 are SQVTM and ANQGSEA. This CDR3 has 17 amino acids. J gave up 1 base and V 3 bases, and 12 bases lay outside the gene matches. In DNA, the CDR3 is TGCAGCGTTGACCGGGACAGGGTGGGTTTAGGGAACACTGAAGCTTTCTTT. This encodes CSVDRDRVGLGNTEAFF.

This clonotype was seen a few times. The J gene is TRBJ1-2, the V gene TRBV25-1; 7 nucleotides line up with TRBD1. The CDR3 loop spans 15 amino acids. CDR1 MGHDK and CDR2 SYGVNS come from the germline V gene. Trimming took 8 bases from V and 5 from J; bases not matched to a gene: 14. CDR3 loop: CASVTGRRVGYGYTF. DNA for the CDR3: TGTGCCAGCGTGACAGGGAGGCGAGTTGGGTATGGCTACACCTTC.

In DNA form, the CDR3 reads TGTGCCAGCCGCCGGGACTCCACCTACGAGCAGTACTTC. As protein: CASRRDSTYEQYF. The J gene is TRBJ2-7, the V gene TRBV2, with TRBD2 as a possible D gene (6 bases). CDR3 size: 13 residues. V lost 8 bases and J lost 2, with 13 bases in between. Germline assignment: CDR1 SNHLY and CDR2 FYNNEI.

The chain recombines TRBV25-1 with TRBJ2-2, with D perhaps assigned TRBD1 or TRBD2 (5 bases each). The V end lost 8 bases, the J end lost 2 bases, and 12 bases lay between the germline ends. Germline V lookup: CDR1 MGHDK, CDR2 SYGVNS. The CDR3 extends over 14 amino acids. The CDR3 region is CASPGTYNTGELFF. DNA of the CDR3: TGTGCCAGCCCGGGGACCTACAACACCGGGGAGCTGTTTTTT.

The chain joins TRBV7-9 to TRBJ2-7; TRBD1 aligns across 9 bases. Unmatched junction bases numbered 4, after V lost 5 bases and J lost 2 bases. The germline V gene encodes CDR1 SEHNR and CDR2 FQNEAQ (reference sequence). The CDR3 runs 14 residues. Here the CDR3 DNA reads TGTGCCAGCAGCGAGAGACAGGGGGCCTACGAGCAGTACTTC. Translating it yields CASSERQGAYEQYF.

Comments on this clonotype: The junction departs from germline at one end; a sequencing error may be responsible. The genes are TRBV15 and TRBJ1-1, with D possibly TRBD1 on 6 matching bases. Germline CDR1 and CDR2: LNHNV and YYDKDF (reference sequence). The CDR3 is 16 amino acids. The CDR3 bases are TGTGCCGCCAGCAGTGAGGGGGGTTACGGTATCACTGAAGCTTTCTTT. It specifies CAASSEGGYGITEAFF.